This TCR beta chain was profiled in a study of early T cells in non-severe SARS-CoV-2 infection. A single record per CDR3 protein comes from TCRdb applying MiXCR to the 5' RACE reads. There are around 82,000 distinct CDR3 sequences in the sample; approximately 12% occur only once, and about 3.5% lies in the top ten. In this sample, this clonotype turned up many times. Sequencing was carried out using whole blood. The source is an adult who was a healthcare worker with PCR-confirmed SARS-CoV-2 infection or an uninfected control (not recorded which).

The chain's CDR3 is CASSERRGRDTQYF. CDR3 nucleotides: TGTGCCAGCAGTGAACGCAGGGGAAGGGATACGCAGTATTTT. The genes are TRBV6-1 and TRBJ2-3; a possible D gene is TRBD1 (6 bases). The CDR3 length is 14 residues. Germline values: CDR1 MNHNS, CDR2 SASEGT. Trimming removed 2 bases from V and 6 bases from J, with 12 bases in between.